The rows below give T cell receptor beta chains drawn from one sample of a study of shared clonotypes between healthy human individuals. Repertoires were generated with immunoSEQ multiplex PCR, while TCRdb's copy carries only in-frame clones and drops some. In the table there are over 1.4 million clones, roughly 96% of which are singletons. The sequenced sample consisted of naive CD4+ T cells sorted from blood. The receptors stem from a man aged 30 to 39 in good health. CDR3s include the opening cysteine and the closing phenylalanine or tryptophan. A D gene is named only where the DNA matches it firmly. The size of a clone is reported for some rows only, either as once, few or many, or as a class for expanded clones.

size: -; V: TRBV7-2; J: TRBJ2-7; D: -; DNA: TGTGCCAGCAGACCACAGAGCACCTACGAGCAGTACTTC; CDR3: CASRPQSTYEQYF
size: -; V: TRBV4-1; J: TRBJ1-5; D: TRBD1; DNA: TGCGCCAGCAGCCAAGCTCAGGGGGATCAGCCCCAGCATTTT; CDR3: CASSQAQGDQPQHF
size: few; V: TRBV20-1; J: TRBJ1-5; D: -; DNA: TGCAGTGCGCTGGGGCAGCAGCCCCAGCATTTT; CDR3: CSALGQQPQHF
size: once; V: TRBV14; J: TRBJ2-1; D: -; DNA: TGTGCCAGCAGCCCCCAACCGCTAGGGCTATCCTACAATGAGCAGTTCTTC; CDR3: CASSPQPLGLSYNEQFF
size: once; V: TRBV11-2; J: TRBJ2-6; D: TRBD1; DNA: TGTGCCAGCAGCCCCGGACAGGGGGCCGCTGGGGCCAACGTCCTGACTTTC; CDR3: CASSPGQGAAGANVLTF
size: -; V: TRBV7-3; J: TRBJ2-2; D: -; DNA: TGTGCCAGCAGCCCTACGGAGGCTATAGCCGGGGAGCTGTTTTTT; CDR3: CASSPTEAIAGELFF
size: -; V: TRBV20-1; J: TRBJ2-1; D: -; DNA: TGCAGTGCTAGATACCGGGACTCTCCGATCTTC; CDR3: CSARYRDSPIF
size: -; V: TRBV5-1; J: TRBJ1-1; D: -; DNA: TGCGCCAGCAGCGCCTACGTGGGTAGGGCGAACACTGAAGCTTTCTTT; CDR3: CASSAYVGRANTEAFF
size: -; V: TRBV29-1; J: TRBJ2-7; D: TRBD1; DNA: TGCAGCGTTGGAACGGACAGGGCCCTAGGGCAGTACTTC; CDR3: CSVGTDRALGQYF
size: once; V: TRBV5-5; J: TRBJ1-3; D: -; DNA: TGTGCCAGCATCTATGTGTCAGACTCTGGAAACACCATATATTTT; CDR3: CASIYVSDSGNTIYF
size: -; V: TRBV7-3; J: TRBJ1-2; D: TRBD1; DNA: TGTGCCAGCAGTCGACAGGGTGGCTATGGCTACACCTTC; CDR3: CASSRQGGYGYTF
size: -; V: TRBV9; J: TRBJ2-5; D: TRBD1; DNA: TGTGCCAGCAGCGCAGCACGGACAGGCGTTTTAGAGACCCAGTACTTC; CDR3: CASSAARTGVLETQYF
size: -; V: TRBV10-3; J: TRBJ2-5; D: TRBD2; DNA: TGTGCCATCAGTGAACCTGCGGGAGGCCGAGGAGAGACCCAGTACTTC; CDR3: CAISEPAGGRGETQYF
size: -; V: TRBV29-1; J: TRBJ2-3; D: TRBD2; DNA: TGCAGCGTTCCAGCGGGAGGGGGTACGCAGTATTTT; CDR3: CSVPAGGGTQYF
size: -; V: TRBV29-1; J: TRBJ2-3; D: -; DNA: TGCAGCGTCGGGCCCAGAATGTCAACAGATGCGCAGTATTTT; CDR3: CSVGPRMSTDAQYF
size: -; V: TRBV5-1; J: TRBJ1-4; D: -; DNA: TGCGCCAGCAGCTTGATTAGCAGGAGAGGTGAAAAACTGTTTTTT; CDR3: CASSLISRRGEKLFF
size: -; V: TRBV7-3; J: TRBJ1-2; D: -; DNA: TGTGCCAGCAGCTTACACCTTGGGAATTTGACCCGCCGCGACTATGGCTACACCTTC; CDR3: CASSLHLGNLTRRDYGYTF
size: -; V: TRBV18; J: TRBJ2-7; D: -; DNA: TGTGCCAGCTCACCGGTACAGGCGGAGTTCTACGAGCAGTACTTC; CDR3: CASSPVQAEFYEQYF
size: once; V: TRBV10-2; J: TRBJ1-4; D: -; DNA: TGCGCCAGCAGCCGTACAGGGTTCGATGAAAAACTGTTTTTT; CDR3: CASSRTGFDEKLFF
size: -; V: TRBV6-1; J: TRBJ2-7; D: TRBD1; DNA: TGTGCCAGCAGTGAAGCGTCCGGGACAGGGTCGGGCTTC; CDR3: CASSEASGTGSGF
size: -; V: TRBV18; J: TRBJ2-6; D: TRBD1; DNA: TGTGCCAGCTCACCAACTCCCGTGACAGGGGGCTTCGCTGGGGCCAACGTCCTGACTTTC; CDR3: CASSPTPVTGGFAGANVLTF
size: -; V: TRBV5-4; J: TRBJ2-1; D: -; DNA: TGTGCCAGCAGCTTGGGGGCTAGCGAATCCTACAATGAGCAGTTCTTC; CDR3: CASSLGASESYNEQFF